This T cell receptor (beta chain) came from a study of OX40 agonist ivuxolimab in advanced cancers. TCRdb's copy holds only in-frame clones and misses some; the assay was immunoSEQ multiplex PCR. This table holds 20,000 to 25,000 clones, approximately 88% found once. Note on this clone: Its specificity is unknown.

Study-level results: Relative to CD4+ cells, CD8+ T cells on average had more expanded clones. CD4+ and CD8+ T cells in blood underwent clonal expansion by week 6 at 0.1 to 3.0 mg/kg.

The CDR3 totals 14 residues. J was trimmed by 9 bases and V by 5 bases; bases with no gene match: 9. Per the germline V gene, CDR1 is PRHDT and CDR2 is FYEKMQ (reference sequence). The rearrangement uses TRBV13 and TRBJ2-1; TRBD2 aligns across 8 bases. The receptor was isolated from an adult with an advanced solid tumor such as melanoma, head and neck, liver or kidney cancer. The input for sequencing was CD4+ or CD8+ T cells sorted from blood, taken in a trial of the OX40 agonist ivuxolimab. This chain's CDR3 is CASSLAGGRGEQFF. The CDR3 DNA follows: TGTGCCAGCAGCCTGGCGGGAGGACGTGGTGAGCAGTTCTTC.